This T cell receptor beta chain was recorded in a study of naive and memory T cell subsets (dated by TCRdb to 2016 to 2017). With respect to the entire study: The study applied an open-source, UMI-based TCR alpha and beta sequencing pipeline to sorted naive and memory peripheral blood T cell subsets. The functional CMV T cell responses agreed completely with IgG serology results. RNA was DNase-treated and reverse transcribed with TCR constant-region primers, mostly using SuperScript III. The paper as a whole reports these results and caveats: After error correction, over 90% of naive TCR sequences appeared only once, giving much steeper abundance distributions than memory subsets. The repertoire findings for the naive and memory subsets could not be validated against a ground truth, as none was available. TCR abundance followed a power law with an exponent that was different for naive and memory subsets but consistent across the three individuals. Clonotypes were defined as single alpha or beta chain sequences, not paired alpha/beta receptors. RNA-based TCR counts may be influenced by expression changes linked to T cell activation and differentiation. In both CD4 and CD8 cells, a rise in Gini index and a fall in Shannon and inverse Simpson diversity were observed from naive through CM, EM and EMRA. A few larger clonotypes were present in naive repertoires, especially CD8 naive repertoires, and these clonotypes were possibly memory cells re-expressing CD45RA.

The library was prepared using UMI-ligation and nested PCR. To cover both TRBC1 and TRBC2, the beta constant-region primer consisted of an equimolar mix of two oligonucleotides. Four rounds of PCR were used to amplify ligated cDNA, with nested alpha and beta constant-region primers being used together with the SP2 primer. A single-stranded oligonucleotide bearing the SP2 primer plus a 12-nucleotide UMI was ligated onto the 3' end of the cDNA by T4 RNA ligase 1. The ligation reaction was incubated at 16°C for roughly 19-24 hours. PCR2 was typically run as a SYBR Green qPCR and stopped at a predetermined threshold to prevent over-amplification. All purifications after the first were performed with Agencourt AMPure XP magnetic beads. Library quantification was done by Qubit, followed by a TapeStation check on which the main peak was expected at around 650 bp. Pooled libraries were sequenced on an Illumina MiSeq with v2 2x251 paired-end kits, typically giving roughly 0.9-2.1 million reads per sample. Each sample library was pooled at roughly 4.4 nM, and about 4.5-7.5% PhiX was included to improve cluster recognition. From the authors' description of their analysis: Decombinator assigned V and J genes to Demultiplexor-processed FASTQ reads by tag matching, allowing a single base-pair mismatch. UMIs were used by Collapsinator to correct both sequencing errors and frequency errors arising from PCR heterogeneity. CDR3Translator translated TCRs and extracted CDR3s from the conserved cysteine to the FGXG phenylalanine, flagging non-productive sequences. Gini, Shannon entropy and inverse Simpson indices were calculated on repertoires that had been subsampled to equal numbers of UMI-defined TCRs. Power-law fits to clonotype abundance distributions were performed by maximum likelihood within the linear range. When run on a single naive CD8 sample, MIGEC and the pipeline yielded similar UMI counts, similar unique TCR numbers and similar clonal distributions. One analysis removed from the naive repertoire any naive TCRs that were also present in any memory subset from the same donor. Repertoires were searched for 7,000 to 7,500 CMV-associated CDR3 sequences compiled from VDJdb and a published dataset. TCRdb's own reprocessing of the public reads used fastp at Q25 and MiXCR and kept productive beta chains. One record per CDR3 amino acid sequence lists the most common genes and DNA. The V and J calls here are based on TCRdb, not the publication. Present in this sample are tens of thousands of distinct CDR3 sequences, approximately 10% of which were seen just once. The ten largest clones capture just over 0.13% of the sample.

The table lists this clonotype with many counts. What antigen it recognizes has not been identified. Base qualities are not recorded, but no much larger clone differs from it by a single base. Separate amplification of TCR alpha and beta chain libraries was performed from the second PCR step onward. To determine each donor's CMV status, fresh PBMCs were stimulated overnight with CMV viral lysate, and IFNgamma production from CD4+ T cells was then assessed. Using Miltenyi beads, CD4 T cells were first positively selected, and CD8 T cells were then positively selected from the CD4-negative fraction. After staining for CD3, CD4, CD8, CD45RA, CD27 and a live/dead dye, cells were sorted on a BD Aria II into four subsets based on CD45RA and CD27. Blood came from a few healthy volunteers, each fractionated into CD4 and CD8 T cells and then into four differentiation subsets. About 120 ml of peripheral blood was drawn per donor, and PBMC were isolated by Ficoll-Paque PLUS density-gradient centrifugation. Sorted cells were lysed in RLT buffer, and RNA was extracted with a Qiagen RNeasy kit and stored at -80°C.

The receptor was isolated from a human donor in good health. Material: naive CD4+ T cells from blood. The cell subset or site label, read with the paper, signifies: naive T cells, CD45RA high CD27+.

The CDR3 reads CASSRGREQFF. The DNA is as follows: TGTGCCAGCAGCCGCGGACGGGAGCAGTTCTTC. In this chain, TRBV14 is recombined with TRBJ2-1; no confident D gene assignment can be made. The CDR3 starts with the cysteine, ends with the phenylalanine, and has 11 residues. Solely the CDR3 DNA is kept, with 33 bases framed from the first base. CDR1 and CDR2 are drawn from the germline V gene: SGHDN, FVKESK. V sheds 4 bases and J sheds 10 bases, leaving 8 bases between their ends.